Following are 14 T cell receptor beta chains from one sample sequenced in a study of OX40 agonist ivuxolimab in advanced cancers. Some clones are missing from TCRdb's copy, which holds only in-frame ones; the method was immunoSEQ multiplex PCR. This sample has some 130,000 clones, with 90% to 95% found just once. Sequences were derived from CD4+ or CD8+ T cells sorted from blood, sampled in a trial of the OX40 agonist ivuxolimab. These receptor sequences come from an adult with an advanced solid tumor such as melanoma, head and neck, liver or kidney cancer.

The table lists this clone with a few counts. The J gene is TRBJ1-4, the V gene TRBV5-4; 7 bases agree with TRBD1. The CDR3 is 15 amino acids. The V gene's germline CDR1 is SGHNT and CDR2 YYREEE (reference sequence). J gave up 0 bases and V 2 bases, and 1 base lay outside the gene matches. The CDR3 sequence is CASSFGTATNEKLFF. CDR3 DNA sequence: TGTGCCAGCAGCTTTGGGACAGCAACTAATGAAAAACTGTTTTTT.

The V call is TRBV18, the J call TRBJ2-1; no definite D call. V was pared by 4 bases and J by 8 bases, with 9 bases between. This CDR3 is 12 amino acids long. Germline V gene lookup returns CDR1 KGHSH and CDR2 LQKENI. In DNA form, the CDR3 reads TGTGCCAGCTCACTCCGGACCCATGAGCAGTTCTTC. Protein: CASSLRTHEQFF.

The chain employs TRBV10-3 and TRBJ1-5; TRBD1 matches 7 bases. V shed 6 bases, J shed 10 bases, and the junction held 9 bases outside the gene matches. Germline V gives CDR1 ENHRY, CDR2 SYGVKD. This CDR3 contains 13 residues. The CDR3, as DNA: TGTGCCATCAGCCGCGGACAGGCGTTTCCCCAGCATTTT. Translated: CAISRGQAFPQHF.

The gene calls are TRBV7-9 and TRBJ2-3; 8 bases line up with TRBD1. Germline values: CDR1 SEHNR, CDR2 FQNEAQ (reference sequence). V trimming: 3 bases; J trimming: 2 bases; junction bases outside the gene matches: 1. The CDR3 is 14 residues long. The CDR3 is CASSLDRATDTQYF. The CDR3 nucleotides read TGTGCCAGCAGCTTGGACAGGGCCACAGATACGCAGTATTTT. Full variable domain (outside the CDR3, taken from reference TRBV7-9 and TRBJ2-3): DTGVSQNPRHKITKRGQNVTFRCDPISEHNRLYWYRQTLGQGPEFLTYFQNEAQLEKSRLLSDRFSAERPKGSFSTLEIQRTEQGDSAMYLCASSLDRATDTQYFGPGTRLTVL.

The chain combines TRBV4-3 with TRBJ1-2, with 8 positions matching TRBD1. The length of the CDR3 is 17 residues. From germline, CDR1 is LGHNA and CDR2 YSLEER. Trimming at V came to 0 bases and at J to 2 bases, leaving 8 bases not matched to a gene. Here the CDR3 DNA reads TGCGCCAGCAGCCAAGAGGCAGGGGGCCATTCAAACTATGGCTACACCTTC. It is translated as CASSQEAGGHSNYGYTF.

The V call is TRBV11-3, the J call TRBJ2-1; no clear D. V was pared by 1 base and J by 6 bases, with 7 bases between. Germline V gives CDR1 SGHNT, CDR2 YENEEA. The CDR3 is 13 amino acids. The CDR3 is CASSLVGSNEQFF. CDR3 DNA: TGTGCCAGCAGCTTAGTAGGTAGCAATGAGCAGTTCTTC.

The chain combines TRBV28 with TRBJ1-2; TRBD1 matches 10 bases. CDR1 is MDHEN and CDR2 is SYDVKM in the germline V gene. This CDR3 spans 15 amino acids. V was pared by 4 bases and J by 6 bases, with 8 bases of the junction left unmatched. The CDR3 loop is CASSSVPGQGNGYTF. CDR3 sequence (DNA): TGTGCCAGCAGTTCAGTGCCGGGACAGGGGAATGGCTACACCTTC.

This clone was seen just once. The CDR3 reads CASSLTSGSGSSYNEQFF. The CDR3 region has the DNA TGTGCCAGCAGCTTGACTAGCGGGTCAGGGTCATCCTACAATGAGCAGTTCTTC. The chain carries TRBV11-3 and TRBJ2-1, with TRBD2 identical over 10 bases. The ends lost 3 bases at V and 1 base at J; junction bases unmatched: 9. CDR1 and CDR2 from the germline V gene are SGHNT and YENEEA. The CDR3 covers 18 residues.

V is TRBV6-6 and J is TRBJ1-2; D ambiguous. Germline-derived CDR1 and CDR2 are MNHNY and SVGAGI (reference sequence). The CDR3 spans 14 residues. V was trimmed by 0 bases and J by 5 bases, leaving 10 bases between them. CDR3 region: CASSYSMGVYGYTF. The CDR3 nucleotides read TGTGCCAGCAGTTACTCGATGGGAGTTTATGGCTACACCTTC.

The V and J genes are TRBV5-1 and TRBJ2-3; D not resolved. This CDR3 has 12 amino acids. V was pared by 0 bases and J by 5 bases, with 4 bases between. Germline values: CDR1 SGHRS, CDR2 YFSETQ. CDR3 sequence reads: CASSLVGDTQYF. The DNA for the CDR3 is TGCGCCAGCAGCTTGGTTGGAGATACGCAGTATTTT. The full variable domain, rest sourced from reference TRBV5-1 and TRBJ2-3, is KAGVTQTPRYLIKTRGQQVTLSCSPISGHRSVSWYQQTPGQGLQFLFEYFSETQRNKGNFPGRFSGRQFSNSRSEMNVSTLELGDSALYLCASSLVGDTQYFGPGTRLTVL.

The chain uses TRBV5-1 and TRBJ1-4; 8 nucleotides agree with TRBD1. V was pared by 4 bases and J by 2 bases, with 1 base of the junction left unmatched. Germline CDR1 and CDR2: SGHRS and YFSETQ. The CDR3 consists of 14 residues. Here the CDR3 DNA reads TGCGCCAGCAGCCAGGGGGCGACTAATGAAAAACTGTTTTTT. Encoded protein: CASSQGATNEKLFF. Complete variable domain (other parts from reference TRBV5-1 and TRBJ1-4): KAGVTQTPRYLIKTRGQQVTLSCSPISGHRSVSWYQQTPGQGLQFLFEYFSETQRNKGNFPGRFSGRQFSNSRSEMNVSTLELGDSALYLCASSQGATNEKLFFGSGTQLSVL.

This clone appeared once. An end of the junction differs from the germline gene, which may be a read error. This CDR3 is CASSLFGAPQFF. CDR3 DNA sequence: TGTGCCAGCAGCTTATTTGGGGCCCCCCAATTTTTT. The chain combines TRBV7-4 with TRBJ1-5; tentative D call: TRBD1 (5 bases). The CDR3 contains 12 residues. The germline gives CDR1 SGHVT, CDR2 SQSDAQ. The full variable domain, its missing parts supplied by reference TRBV7-4 and TRBJ1-5, is GAGVSQSPRYKVAKRGRDVALRCDSISGHVTLYWYRQTLGQGSEVLTYSQSDAQRDKSGRPSGRFSAERPERSVSTLKIQRTEQGDSAVYLCASSLFGAPQFFGDGTRLSIL.

This chain connects TRBV7-9 to TRBJ1-2, with D hard to call. V was trimmed by 5 bases and J by 4 bases, leaving 11 bases between them. Germline CDR1 is SEHNR and CDR2 is FQNEAQ (reference sequence). This CDR3 has 13 amino acids. This CDR3 reads CASSLAMSYGYTF. The DNA for the CDR3 is TGTGCCAGCAGCCTGGCAATGAGCTATGGCTACACCTTC.

V gene TRBV27 combines with J gene TRBJ2-3; D may be TRBD1 (5 bases). The CDR3 is 13 residues long. The V end lost 6 bases, the J end lost 4 bases, and 11 bases lay between the germline ends. CDR1 is MNHEY, CDR2 SMNVEV, per germline (reference sequence). In DNA, the CDR3 is TGTGCCAGCAGCCCCCAGGGCGCAGATACGCAGTATTTT. Translating gives CASSPQGADTQYF.